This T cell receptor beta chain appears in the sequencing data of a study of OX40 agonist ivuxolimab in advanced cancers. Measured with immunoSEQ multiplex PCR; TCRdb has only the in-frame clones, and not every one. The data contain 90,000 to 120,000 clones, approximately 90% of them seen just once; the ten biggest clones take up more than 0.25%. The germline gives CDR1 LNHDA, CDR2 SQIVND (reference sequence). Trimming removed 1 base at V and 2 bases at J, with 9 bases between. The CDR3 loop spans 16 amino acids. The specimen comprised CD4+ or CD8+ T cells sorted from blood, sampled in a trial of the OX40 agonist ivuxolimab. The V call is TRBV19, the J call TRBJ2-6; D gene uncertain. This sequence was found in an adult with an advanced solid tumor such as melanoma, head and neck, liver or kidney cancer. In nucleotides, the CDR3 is TGTGCCAGTAGTATAGGGGGTAGAACTGGGGCCAACGTCCTGACTTTC. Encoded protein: CASSIGGRTGANVLTF. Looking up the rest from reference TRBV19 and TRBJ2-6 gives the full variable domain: DGGITQSPKYLFRKEGQNVTLSCEQNLNHDAMYWYRQDPGQGLRLIYYSQIVNDFQKGDIAEGYSVSREKKESFPLTVTSAQKNPTAFYLCASSIGGRTGANVLTFGAGSRLTVL.